By sample share, the clone carrying this TCR beta chain is medium-sized. Its specificity is not known. The time point denotes: patch test 2, 6 weeks after DPC sensitization. The treatment is: therapeutic diphenylcyclopropenone sensitization with weekly scalp DPC. TCRdb re-called the RACE reads through MiXCR, storing one row per CDR3 protein. The profile shows roughly 30,000 distinct CDR3 sequences, roughly 9.4% of them singletons. This CDR3 contains 13 residues. The V end was cut by 3 bases, the J end by 1 base, with 4 bases between. Looked up from germline, CDR1 is MNHEY and CDR2 is SMNVEV (reference sequence). The sample is drawn from a study of human T cells and chemical hapten exposure. On the study more broadly: DPC (0.01%) was patch tested on the upper back and read at 6 days. Study-level findings and limits: TCRs at high frequency, those above 1 in 1000, did not change with DPC sensitization.

The source was whole blood, collected in connection with sensitization to the hapten diphenylcyclopropenone (DPC). The clonotype was recovered from a man aged 30 to 39 with alopecia areata. Some clones in this sample may be carry-over from other donors' samples. The genes are TRBV27 and TRBJ1-5, with D hard to call. The CDR3 is CASSLGSNQPQHF. Written as DNA, the CDR3 is TGTGCCAGCAGTTTGGGGAGCAATCAGCCCCAGCATTTT.